The sequence of this T cell receptor (beta chain) was determined in a study of shared clonotypes between healthy human individuals. Concerning this clone itself: Its target is unknown.

CDR1 is LNHDA, CDR2 SQIVND, per germline (reference sequence). This CDR3 is built from 14 residues. The V gene lost 5 bases and the J gene lost 4 bases, with 15 bases spanning the gap. Study-wide results and caveats: Memory subsets had estimated richness that was generally smaller than that of naive subsets. Some naive CD4 clonotypes, 4% to 6%, turned up in common across four donors.

CD8 cells regarded as naive lacked CD45RO, were positively chosen for CCR7, and omitted terminally differentiated effector memory CD45RA+ cells. The healthy adult donors were HIV-negative and reported no recent acute infections or vaccinations. Researchers divided each subset's genomic DNA evenly across several immunoSEQ plates. Sequencing was performed with immunoSEQ multiplex PCR; in TCRdb, only in-frame clones are kept and a portion is missing. The repertoire holds hundreds of thousands of clones, with 95% to 98% as singletons. Sequencing was carried out using naive CD8+ T cells sorted from blood. The rearrangement uses TRBV19 and TRBJ2-7, with D perhaps TRBD2 (6 bases). This sequence originates from a man under 40 in good health. Written as DNA, the CDR3 is TGTGCCAGTAGTCCCGGGGCCGGAGGGTACGAGCAGTACTTC. It translates to CASSPGAGGYEQYF.